These T cell receptor beta chains were read from a single sample in a study of radiotherapy plus CTLA-4 blockade in lung cancer. Sequenced by immunoSEQ multiplex PCR; TCRdb stores in-frame clones only, minus some. The sample carries 40,000 to 45,000 clones, 75% to 80% recorded once. Sequencing was performed on peripheral blood, taken from a patient treated with radiotherapy plus ipilimumab. These receptors came from a human donor with non-small cell lung cancer whose response to radiotherapy plus ipilimumab could not be evaluated. Both conserved end residues are part of each CDR3. Fields, in order: clone size, V gene, J gene, D gene, CDR3 DNA, CDR3 protein. D genes are given only for firm matches. Rows give clone size only sometimes, using once, few, many, or a class for an expanded clone.

size: few
V: TRBV2
J: TRBJ2-7
D: NA
DNA: TGTGCCAGCAGTGGAAGAAGCGGACCCTACGAGCAGTACTTC
CDR3: CASSGRSGPYEQYF

size: NA
V: TRBV7-2
J: TRBJ1-5
D: NA
DNA: TGTGCCAGCAGCTTTTCCGGGGGTGATCAGCCCCAGCATTTT
CDR3: CASSFSGGDQPQHF

size: few
V: TRBV6-1
J: TRBJ2-7
D: NA
DNA: TGTGCCAGCAGTGAGGCGGTACGGGGCTACGAGCAGTACTTC
CDR3: CASSEAVRGYEQYF

size: NA
V: TRBV7-9
J: TRBJ1-5
D: TRBD1
DNA: TGTGCCAGCAGCCCCGGGACAGGCAATCAGCCCCAGCATTTT
CDR3: CASSPGTGNQPQHF

size: NA
V: TRBV27
J: TRBJ1-1
D: NA
DNA: TGTGCCAGCAGTTTGACAGTGTACACTGAAGCTTTCTTT
CDR3: CASSLTVYTEAFF

size: few
V: TRBV4-2
J: TRBJ2-5
D: TRBD1
DNA: TGTGCCAGCAGCCAAGGTCAGGGGGACAGGTACCAAGAGACCCAGTACTTC
CDR3: CASSQGQGDRYQETQYF

size: few
V: TRBV5-6
J: TRBJ1-1
D: NA
DNA: TGTGCCAGCAGCCAGGGCGACACTGAAGCTTTCTTT
CDR3: CASSQGDTEAFF

size: NA
V: TRBV15
J: TRBJ1-5
D: TRBD1
DNA: TGTGCCACCAGCAGAGGAGGGGGCAGCAATCAGCCCCAGCATTTT
CDR3: CATSRGGGSNQPQHF

size: NA
V: TRBV9
J: TRBJ2-7
D: TRBD2
DNA: TGTGCCAGCAGCGAGGGGACTAGCGGGAGGGTCACGGGCGAGCAGTACTTC
CDR3: CASSEGTSGRVTGEQYF

size: NA
V: TRBV7-2
J: TRBJ2-5
D: TRBD2
DNA: TGTGCCAGCAGCTTAGCCCCACGGGGAGGGACCCAAGAGACCCAGTACTTC
CDR3: CASSLAPRGGTQETQYF

size: NA
V: TRBV5-6
J: TRBJ1-3
D: NA
DNA: TGTGCCAGCAGCTTGGTTGGGGCTAGCGCTGGAAACACCATATATTTT
CDR3: CASSLVGASAGNTIYF

size: NA
V: TRBV7-3
J: TRBJ2-5
D: TRBD2
DNA: TGTGCCAGCAGCTTAGGGGGGCTAGCGGGAGTAGAGACCCAGTACTTC
CDR3: CASSLGGLAGVETQYF

size: NA
V: TRBV5-1
J: TRBJ1-5
D: TRBD1
DNA: TGCGCCAGCAGCTTGGCAGGGGGTCAGCCCCAGCATTTT
CDR3: CASSLAGGQPQHF

size: NA
V: TRBV28
J: TRBJ1-1
D: NA
DNA: TGTGCCAGCAGTTTAACCAGGGCCACTGAAGCTTTCTTT
CDR3: CASSLTRATEAFF

size: NA
V: TRBV30
J: TRBJ1-5
D: NA
DNA: TGTGCCTGGAGTGTTCAGGGCCGAACACCCCAGCATTTT
CDR3: CAWSVQGRTPQHF

size: NA
V: TRBV6-1
J: TRBJ2-4
D: TRBD1
DNA: TGTGCCAGCAGTGCGCCACCGGGACAGGGGAACGTGGGGCAAAACATTCAGTACTTC
CDR3: CASSAPPGQGNVGQNIQYF

size: NA
V: TRBV6-1
J: TRBJ1-2
D: NA
DNA: TGTGCCAGCAGCAAAACAGGGACTAACTATGGCTACACCTTC
CDR3: CASSKTGTNYGYTF

size: NA
V: TRBV9
J: TRBJ2-1
D: NA
DNA: TGTGCCAGCAGCGTAGCACTACCGAGTTCCTACAATGAGCAGTTCTTC
CDR3: CASSVALPSSYNEQFF

size: NA
V: TRBV11-1
J: TRBJ2-3
D: NA
DNA: TGTGCCAGCAGCCCCCCTCGCGGATACACAGATACGCAGTATTTT
CDR3: CASSPPRGYTDTQYF

size: NA
V: TRBV5-1
J: TRBJ2-2
D: TRBD2
DNA: TGCGCCAGCAGCTTAGCGGGGGGTTCCGACACCGGGGAGCTGTTTTTT
CDR3: CASSLAGGSDTGELFF

size: NA
V: TRBV7-2
J: TRBJ1-4
D: NA
DNA: TGTGCCAGCAGCTTAGGGGCAACCTCCGAAAAACTGTTTTTT
CDR3: CASSLGATSEKLFF

size: few
V: TRBV7-8
J: TRBJ1-6
D: NA
DNA: TGTGCCACCTCAGGGGAGGGGCGCACCTATAATTCACCCCTCCACTTT
CDR3: CATSGEGRTYNSPLHF

size: NA
V: TRBV30
J: TRBJ2-3
D: TRBD2
DNA: TGTGCCTGGAGTCCCGGGCGGGGGGATACGCAGTATTTT
CDR3: CAWSPGRGDTQYF

size: NA
V: TRBV19
J: TRBJ2-3
D: NA
DNA: TGTGCCAGTAGTATAGTGGCAGGAATCATGACGCAGTATTTT
CDR3: CASSIVAGIMTQYF

size: NA
V: TRBV28
J: TRBJ1-1
D: NA
DNA: TGTGCCAGCACCCCTGGGGGGGGAGCGGGAACTGAAGCTTTCTTT
CDR3: CASTPGGGAGTEAFF

size: NA
V: TRBV18
J: TRBJ2-3
D: TRBD2
DNA: TGTGCCAGCTCACCACTTTCGGCTAGCGGGGGGGATACGCAGTATTTT
CDR3: CASSPLSASGGDTQYF

size: medium-sized
V: TRBV28
J: TRBJ2-1
D: NA
DNA: TGTGGGACATGGGAAAACAATGAGCAGTTCTTC
CDR3: CGTWENNEQFF

size: NA
V: TRBV6-5
J: TRBJ1-4
D: NA
DNA: TGTGCCAGCAGTTACTCAGGGGTCCCAACTAATGAAAAACTGTTTTTT
CDR3: CASSYSGVPTNEKLFF

size: NA
V: TRBV6-1
J: TRBJ1-3
D: NA
DNA: TGTGCCAGCAGCGTGGGGGCCTCTGGAAACACCATATATTTT
CDR3: CASSVGASGNTIYF

size: NA
V: TRBV6-4
J: TRBJ2-1
D: TRBD2
DNA: TGTGCCAGCAGCGAAACTAGCGGGGGGTACAATGAGCAGTTCTTC
CDR3: CASSETSGGYNEQFF

size: NA
V: TRBV28
J: TRBJ2-7
D: TRBD2
DNA: TGTGCCAGCCGCGGGAGTATGTCCTACGAGCAGTACTTC
CDR3: CASRGSMSYEQYF

size: NA
V: TRBV4-3
J: TRBJ1-2
D: NA
DNA: TGCGCCAGCAGCCGAATCACAGGGAACTATGGCTACACCTTC
CDR3: CASSRITGNYGYTF

size: NA
V: TRBV18
J: TRBJ2-5
D: TRBD2
DNA: TGTGCCAGCTCACCTGGGCTAGCGGACTTTAACCAGTACTTC
CDR3: CASSPGLADFNQYF

size: few
V: TRBV5-1
J: TRBJ2-3
D: TRBD2
DNA: TGCGCCAGCAGCTTGGGGGCGAGCGGGGGGGAAGATACGCAGTATTTT
CDR3: CASSLGASGGEDTQYF

size: NA
V: TRBV7-8
J: TRBJ2-7
D: NA
DNA: TGTGCCAGCAGCTTAGGGGGCAGGGATGGAGAGCAGTACTTC
CDR3: CASSLGGRDGEQYF